A selection of T cell receptor beta chains follows, all from one sample in a study of CD8+ T cells in alopecia areata. Repertoires were generated with immunoSEQ multiplex PCR, while TCRdb's copy carries only in-frame clones and drops some. The sample carries some 200,000 clones, roughly 56% recorded once. Sequenced sample: CD8+ T cells sorted from blood. The receptors shown here come from a human donor in good health. Both conserved end residues are part of each CDR3. D genes are given only for firm matches. Part of the rows lack a size; the others show once, few, many or a class for expanded clones.

d_gene,abundance,j_gene,v_gene,CDR3nt,CDR3aa
-,once,TRBJ2-3,TRBV30,TGTGCCTGGAGTGCCGGAGGAGGACCACCGGCAGATACGCAGTATTTT,CAWSAGGGPPADTQYF
-,-,TRBJ1-1,TRBV28,TGTGCCAGCCGCGACCCTACTAACACTGAAGCTTTCTTT,CASRDPTNTEAFF
-,-,TRBJ2-1,TRBV11-2,TGTGCCAGCAGCTCCGGGGACACCCCGCTCTACAATGAGCAGTTCTTC,CASSSGDTPLYNEQFF
-,-,TRBJ2-1,TRBV30,TGTGCCTGGAGTTGGGAGCTTGAGCAGTTCTTC,CAWSWELEQFF
TRBD2,once,TRBJ2-1,TRBV4-2,TGTGCCAGCAGCCAAGCTTTACTAGCGGGGGGGCCGAATGAGCAGTTCTTC,CASSQALLAGGPNEQFF
-,-,TRBJ1-6,TRBV5-8,TGTGCCAGCAGCTTGGGGGGATCACCCCTCCACTTT,CASSLGGSPLHF
-,-,TRBJ1-5,TRBV7-9,TGTGCCAGCAGCGAAGAGGGGGGGGATCAGCCCCAGCATTTT,CASSEEGGDQPQHF
-,-,TRBJ1-2,TRBV30,TGTGCCTGGAGGGATGGGCGCCGGCCAGCGGTTAACTATGGCTACACCTTC,CAWRDGRRPAVNYGYTF
-,few,TRBJ1-4,TRBV13,TGTGCCAGCAGCGGGCTCGCGCAGGGGGAAAAACTGTTTTTT,CASSGLAQGEKLFF
-,-,TRBJ1-5,TRBV30,TGTGCCTGGGGCCCTTCGGTAGGTCAGCCCCAGCATTTT,CAWGPSVGQPQHF
TRBD1,-,TRBJ2-7,TRBV5-6,TGTGCCAGCAGCTTGTGGGGACAGGGGTCCCACGAGCAGTACTTC,CASSLWGQGSHEQYF
-,-,TRBJ1-5,TRBV2,TGTGCCAGCAGTCCCCGGGACCGGGAACCTCTATCGCCCTATCAGCCCCAGCATTTT,CASSPRDREPLSPYQPQHF
-,-,TRBJ1-1,TRBV13,TGTGCCGGACAAACAGGGTTGGGTGAAGCTTTCTTT,CAGQTGLGEAFF
TRBD1,-,TRBJ2-3,TRBV15,TGTGCCATCACCCGGGACAGGGGTTGGGATACGCAGTATTTT,CAITRDRGWDTQYF
-,few,TRBJ2-2,TRBV19,TGTGCCAGTAGTATACAGGCTGTTGGCACCGGGGAGCTGTTTTTT,CASSIQAVGTGELFF
-,once,TRBJ2-5,TRBV5-1,TGCGCCAGCAGCCAGGAAGAGGGGAGCGGTGAGACCCAGTACTTC,CASSQEEGSGETQYF
-,few,TRBJ2-1,TRBV5-1,TGCGCCAGCAGTTCTAGCAATGAGCAGTTCTTC,CASSSSNEQFF
TRBD2,-,TRBJ2-3,TRBV2,TGTGCCAGCGGACTAGCGGGGGGCACAGATACGCAGTATTTT,CASGLAGGTDTQYF
TRBD1,few,TRBJ1-1,TRBV29-1,TGCAGCGCCAGACAGGGAGTGAACACTGAAGCTTTCTTT,CSARQGVNTEAFF
-,-,TRBJ1-2,TRBV29-1,TGCAGCGTTGATAGTCCGGTGGACTATGGCTACACCTTC,CSVDSPVDYGYTF
-,-,TRBJ1-2,TRBV25-1,TGTGCCAGCAGTGAATATACCTACAACTATGGCTACACCTTC,CASSEYTYNYGYTF
-,-,TRBJ2-3,TRBV11-2,TGTGCCAGCAGCCCTCCGGGTACGCAGTATTTT,CASSPPGTQYF
-,few,TRBJ2-3,TRBV2,TGTGCCAGCAGGGCCCCAGATACGCAGTATTTT,CASRAPDTQYF
-,-,TRBJ2-7,TRBV27,TGTGCCAGCAGTTTATCTGCCACCCACGAGCAGTACTTC,CASSLSATHEQYF
-,-,TRBJ2-2,TRBV5-1,TGCGCCAGCAGCTTTTGGCAGGGAACCGGGGAGCTGTTTTTT,CASSFWQGTGELFF
-,few,TRBJ2-6,TRBV13,TGTGCCAGCGGTCTGGGGGCCAACGTCCTGACTTTC,CASGLGANVLTF
TRBD1,few,TRBJ2-7,TRBV29-1,TGCAGCGCCTGGACAGGGGGCGAGCAGTACTTC,CSAWTGGEQYF
-,-,TRBJ2-5,TRBV27,TGTGCCAGCAGTCCCCTGGGTCTTAGAGAGACCCAGTACTTC,CASSPLGLRETQYF
TRBD1,-,TRBJ2-1,TRBV19,TGTGCCAGTAGTATCCGGACAGGGTTGCTAAATGAGCAGTTCTTC,CASSIRTGLLNEQFF
-,-,TRBJ2-5,TRBV9,TGTGCCAGCAGCGCCCGGACGGAGCAAGAGACCCAGTACTTC,CASSARTEQETQYF
-,few,TRBJ2-5,TRBV13,TGTGCCAGCAGCTATCAGGGAGAAGAGACCCAGTACTTC,CASSYQGEETQYF
-,-,TRBJ1-5,TRBV12-5,TGTGCTAGTGGTTTGGTACAAGGGCAGCCCCAGCATTTT,CASGLVQGQPQHF
-,few,TRBJ1-2,TRBV29-1,TGCAGCGTTGTGTCGGGGACGGAGTATGGCTACACCTTC,CSVVSGTEYGYTF
-,few,TRBJ1-2,TRBV13,TGTGCCAGCAGCTTAAACACGGACTACTATGGCTACACCTTC,CASSLNTDYYGYTF
TRBD2,-,TRBJ2-1,TRBV27,TGTGCCAGCAGTTTCTCTAGCGGGGGGGCTCCCTACAATGAGCAGTTCTTC,CASSFSSGGAPYNEQFF
TRBD1,-,TRBJ1-6,TRBV27,TGTGCCAGCAGAGGGGGCAATTCACCCCTCCACTTT,CASRGGNSPLHF
-,-,TRBJ1-5,TRBV5-6,TGTGCCAGCAGCTTCCGGGGACAGCCCCAGCATTTT,CASSFRGQPQHF